This TCR beta chain emerged from a study of blood T cell repertoires in COVID-19. Study details: From T cells, B-cell-depleted T cells, or PBMCs came the material, which was cDNA or gDNA.

As processed by the authors: Estimation of nucleated cell counts was performed using reference gene primer amplification. Libraries were prepared by immunoSEQ multiplex PCR; TCRdb keeps only in-frame clonotypes and omits some of them. V and J calls and clone size are as listed in that table; D and trimming were resolved from the DNA. Of 200,000 to 250,000 clones listed, 70% to 90% are singletons. The trim removed 2 bases at V and 7 bases at J, leaving 4 bases unmatched. Per germline, CDR1 ENHRY and CDR2 SYGVKD. CDR3 size: 14 residues. Only a few counts were recorded for this clone. Sequencing was done on a sample of peripheral blood. The sequence came from a woman in her 70s with active or convalescent COVID-19. The rearrangement links TRBV10-3 to TRBJ2-1; 8 nucleotides agree with TRBD1. The CDR3 loop reads CAISEGQGRNEQFF. The CDR3 DNA reads as TGTGCCATCAGTGAGGGACAGGGTAGGAATGAGCAGTTCTTC.